These 8 T cell receptor beta chains were all obtained from the same sample, sequenced in a study of radiotherapy plus CTLA-4 blockade in lung cancer (dated by TCRdb to between 2017 and 2018). The library was produced with the immunoSEQ multiplex PCR assay. TCRdb retrieved this table from immuneACCESS and kept in-frame rearrangements only. Not all clones are present; in checked studies, unresolved V genes account for under half, and no reason is known for the remainder. The sample yields 50,000 to 60,000 clones; around 80% were counted once. Together, the top ten hold 5% to 6.5% of the sample. The sample here was peripheral blood, taken from a patient treated with radiotherapy plus ipilimumab. These receptors came from a human donor with non-small cell lung cancer whose response to radiotherapy plus ipilimumab could not be evaluated.

V is TRBV2 and J is TRBJ2-1; D is perhaps TRBD2 (5 bases). CDR1 is SNHLY and CDR2 is FYNNEI in the germline V gene. The CDR3 is made up of 13 amino acids. V gave up 7 bases and J gave up 7 bases, with 14 bases separating them. The CDR3 DNA reads TGTGCCAGCAACTCCCCTTCGGGGAATGAGCAGTTCTTC. Amino acids: CASNSPSGNEQFF.

The chain combines TRBV10-2 with TRBJ1-1, with 8 bases fitting TRBD1. The germline CDR1 and CDR2 sequences are WSHSY and SAAADI. The CDR3 contains 14 residues. V was clipped by 6 bases and J by 5 bases; unmatched bases: 8. The CDR3 region has the DNA TGCGCCAGCAGACTTCAGGGGGCGCTTACTGAAGCTTTCTTT. Translated: CASRLQGALTEAFF.

The chain links TRBV25-1 to TRBJ2-7; 7 nucleotides line up with TRBD1. The CDR3 spans 14 residues. V gave up 6 bases and J gave up 5 bases; unmatched junction bases: 10. In germline, CDR1 is MGHDK, CDR2 SYGVNS. The CDR3 spells CASRETGRRNEQYF. The CDR3 coding sequence is TGTGCCAGCAGGGAGACAGGGCGGAGGAACGAGCAGTACTTC.

This CDR3 is CASSVAASGSSYEQYF. CDR3 in DNA: TGTGCCAGCAGCGTAGCGGCTAGCGGGAGTTCCTACGAGCAGTACTTC. The rearrangement joins TRBV9 to TRBJ2-7, with 10 bases lining up with TRBD2. The J segment lost 1 base and the V segment lost 0 bases, leaving 4 bases of the junction unmatched. The length of the CDR3 is 16 residues. The germline CDR1 and CDR2 sequences are SGDLS and YYNGEE. The variable domain in full, with the rest retrieved from reference TRBV9 and TRBJ2-7, is DSGVTQTPKHLITATGQRVTLRCSPRSGDLSVYWYQQSLDQGLQFLIQYYNGEERAKGNILERFSAQQFPDLHSELNLSSLELGDSALYFCASSVAASGSSYEQYFGPGTRLTVT.

The chain has TRBV15 and TRBJ2-1; a weak D match, TRBD2 (5 bases). V was cut by 0 bases and J by 10 bases, with 16 bases left in between. Germline CDR1 is LNHNV and CDR2 is YYDKDF (reference sequence). CDR3 size: 15 residues. DNA for the CDR3: TGTGCCACCAGCAGAGAGACATTACCCTCGGGGGAGCAGTTCTTC. It is translated as CATSRETLPSGEQFF.

The rearrangement links TRBV7-2 to TRBJ2-1; 11 bases are a match to TRBD2. Germline CDR1 is SGHTA and CDR2 is FQGNSA. V dropped 0 bases and J dropped 15; count of bases not matched to a gene: 13. The CDR3 has 16 amino acids. CDR3 region: CASSLAPRLAGTEWFF. The CDR3 nucleotides read TGTGCCAGCAGCTTAGCCCCAAGACTAGCGGGGACTGAGTGGTTCTTC.

V usage is TRBV11-3 and J usage is TRBJ2-7, with 10 positions matching TRBD1. This CDR3 region has 13 residues. V shed 3 bases, J shed 5 bases, and the junction held 1 base outside the gene matches. Germline V lookup: CDR1 SGHNT, CDR2 YENEEA. CDR3 sequence (DNA): TGTGCCAGCAGCTTTGGACAGGGGGACGAGCAGTACTTC. Translated: CASSFGQGDEQYF.

The chain is built from TRBV19 and TRBJ2-3; possibly TRBD2 for D (5 bases). V was trimmed by 5 bases and J by 4 bases, leaving 19 bases between them. The germline V gene encodes CDR1 LNHDA and CDR2 SQIVND (reference sequence). The CDR3 loop spans 16 amino acids. CDR3 region: CASSSNYRGGADTQYF. CDR3 bases: TGTGCCAGTAGTTCCAACTACAGAGGAGGCGCAGATACGCAGTATTTT.